This TCR beta chain was recovered during a study of blood T cell repertoires in COVID-19. Clones were sequenced by immunoSEQ multiplex PCR, and TCRdb holds only the in-frame ones, with some missing. Counted here are fewer than 110,000 clones, approximately 84% occurring once; the ten biggest clones make up around 4.4%. The CDR3 runs 16 residues. The V segment lost 3 bases and the J segment 4 bases; nucleotides outside the gene matches: 6. CDR1 and CDR2 from the germline V gene are KGHDR and SFDVKD. The gene calls are TRBV24-1 and TRBJ2-5, with TRBD2 matching 11 bases. Sequencing input: peripheral blood. The receptor was derived from a human donor in a cohort sampled during active COVID-19. The CDR3 is CATSDARLAGIETQYF. The CDR3 nucleotides are TGTGCCACCAGTGATGCACGACTAGCGGGGATAGAGACCCAGTACTTC.